This passage covers 13 T cell receptor beta chains from one sample sequenced in a study of beta chain features in type 1 diabetes. What was sequenced were expressed TCRB transcripts, since all of the isolated RNA had been reverse transcribed. Sequencing was performed with immunoSEQ multiplex PCR; in TCRdb, only in-frame clones are kept and a portion is missing. The sample comprises 130,000 or so clones, about 10% of which are singletons, and about 0.66% rests with the top ten. The specimen sequenced was central memory CD4+ T cells from blood. All receptors derive from a man between 18 and 29 years old in good health.

J is TRBJ2-5 and V is TRBV4-2, with 10 bases matching TRBD2. Germline V lookup: CDR1 LGHNA, CDR2 YNFKEQ. The CDR3 spans 18 residues. Unmatched junction bases numbered 10, after V lost 3 bases and J lost 0 bases. The CDR3 sequence: CASSHAGASGGNQETQYF. The DNA of the CDR3 is TGTGCCAGCAGCCACGCTGGGGCTAGCGGGGGAAACCAAGAGACCCAGTACTTC.

The rearrangement links TRBV5-6 to TRBJ2-3; 8 bases fit TRBD2. The trim removed 4 bases at V and 5 bases at J, leaving 9 bases unmatched. The CDR3 totals 15 residues. Germline-derived CDR1 and CDR2 are SGHDT and YYEEEE. The CDR3 is CASSLSGGREDTQYF. DNA of the CDR3: TGTGCCAGCAGCCTATCGGGGGGGCGCGAAGATACGCAGTATTTT.

This rearrangement joins TRBV29-1 to TRBJ2-3, with 14 bases that match TRBD2. Per germline, CDR1 SQVTM and CDR2 ANQGSEA. This CDR3 has 14 amino acids. V lost 6 bases and J lost 5; bases outside the gene matches: 4. CDR3 protein: CSVRTSGGRDTQYF. The CDR3 region has the DNA TGCAGCGTCAGGACTAGCGGGGGGAGAGATACGCAGTATTTT.

V and J are TRBV4-1 and TRBJ1-5; TRBD1 might be the D (6 bases). The CDR3 contains 15 residues. Germline lookup yields CDR1 MGHRA and CDR2 YSYEKL. Between the trimmed V and J ends, which lost 0 bases and 2 bases, there was a span of 8 bases. CDR3 amino acids: CASSQDPGGNQPQHF. The CDR3 DNA reads as TGCGCCAGCAGCCAAGATCCAGGGGGCAATCAGCCCCAGCATTTT.

The chain has TRBV7-2 and TRBJ1-5; TRBD1 matches at 7 bases. Trimming took 1 base from V and 10 from J; bases not matched to a gene: 10. CDR1 and CDR2 (germline): SGHTA, FQGNSA. CDR3 length equals 15 residues. CDR3 DNA sequence: TGTGCCAGCAGCTTAGAGGATAGGGGGCTTGGACCCCAGCATTTT. The encoded protein is CASSLEDRGLGPQHF. The full variable domain, rest sourced from reference TRBV7-2 and TRBJ1-5, is GAGVSQSPSNKVTEKGKDVELRCDPISGHTALYWYRQSLGQGLEFLIYFQGNSAPDKSGLPSDRFSAERTGGSVSTLTIQRTQQEDSAVYLCASSLEDRGLGPQHFGDGTRLSIL.

In this sample, this clone turned up a few times. This sequence joins TRBV11-2 and TRBJ2-3; the match to TRBD2 covers 8 bases. The CDR3 covers 16 residues. CDR1 is SGHAT, CDR2 FQNNGV, per germline. V was pared by 2 bases and J by 13 bases, with 17 bases of the junction left unmatched. The CDR3 loop reads CASSLTRDFLPGREYF. CDR3 coding DNA: TGTGCCAGCAGCTTAACAAGGGACTTTCTTCCCGGGAGGGAGTATTTT.

The genes are TRBV7-9 and TRBJ2-2; TRBD2 might be the D (5 bases). V was clipped by 0 bases and J by 4 bases, with 9 bases between them. Germline lookup yields CDR1 SEHNR and CDR2 FQNEAQ (reference sequence). The CDR3 is 15 amino acids. CDR3 amino acids: CASSLARRSTGELFF. DNA for the CDR3: TGTGCCAGCAGCTTAGCGCGGAGGAGCACCGGGGAGCTGTTTTTT. The entire variable domain, with the rest obtained from reference TRBV7-9 and TRBJ2-2, is as follows: DTGVSQNPRHKITKRGQNVTFRCDPISEHNRLYWYRQTLGQGPEFLTYFQNEAQLEKSRLLSDRFSAERPKGSFSTLEIQRTEQGDSAMYLCASSLARRSTGELFFGEGSRLTVL.

Concerning this clone itself: The sample carries other DNA sequences with the same CDR3. CDR3 sequence (DNA): TGTGCCAGCAGCCAACAGGGGAACACTGAAGCTTTCTTT. This gives the protein CASSQQGNTEAFF. The genes are TRBV9 and TRBJ1-1, with D tentatively TRBD1 (6 bases). The CDR3 runs 13 residues. Germline values: CDR1 SGDLS, CDR2 YYNGEE. Trimming removed 4 bases at V and 1 base at J, with 8 bases between.

To note about this clone: The DNA is omitted, as the CDR3 cannot be located on it reliably, and the CDR3 follows TCRdb's listing. The gene calls are TRBV14 and TRBJ1-1; the tabulated D call, TRBD1, remains unverified against the DNA. With termini counted, the CDR3 has 13 amino acids. The germline V gene has CDR1 SGHDN and CDR2 FVKESK. CDR3 sequence reads: CASSLWGQGSPFF.

V gene TRBV5-4 combines with J gene TRBJ1-2; D might be TRBD1 (6 bases). CDR1 is SGHNT, CDR2 YYREEE, per germline (reference sequence). The CDR3 is 13 residues long. Trimming pared 0 bases from V and 8 bases from J, leaving 11 bases between. The CDR3 DNA reads as TGTGCCAGCAGCTTGGACAGGGAAAGGGGCTACACCTTC. Translated, it gives CASSLDRERGYTF.

This chain uses TRBV5-6 with TRBJ2-6; TRBD2 aligns across 10 bases. This CDR3 spans 18 amino acids. Germline V lookup: CDR1 SGHDT, CDR2 YYEEEE. The J segment lost 4 bases and the V segment lost 2 bases, leaving 9 bases of the junction unmatched. The CDR3: CASSLLAGSGDGANVLTF. In nucleotides, the CDR3 is TGTGCCAGCAGCTTACTAGCGGGGTCGGGGGACGGGGCCAACGTCCTGACTTTC.

There are a few counts of this clone. The V and J genes are TRBV12-2 and TRBJ2-7; TRBD2 is taken as the D call from the table, unchecked against the DNA. TRBV12-2 is described as a pseudogene. The CDR3 totals 13 residues. The CDR3 DNA follows: TGTGCAAGTCGCCCGGTTGCGGTTTCGGAGCAGTACTTC. Its protein product is CASRPVAVSEQYF.

This clone was found once. This chain links TRBV15 with TRBJ1-2; 7 nucleotides line up with TRBD1. CDR3 length: 15 residues. The germline gives CDR1 LNHNV, CDR2 YYDKDF (reference sequence). The trim removed 3 bases at V and 8 bases at J, leaving 12 bases unmatched. The CDR3 loop is CATSRDLKGAGGYTF. In nucleotides, the CDR3 is TGTGCCACCAGCAGGGACCTTAAGGGGGCCGGGGGCTACACCTTC.